Sequencing of this T cell receptor (beta chain) was carried out in a study of cytomegalovirus exposure and HLA in healthy donors. Whole-study findings and limits: Compared with the approximately 670-donor mean, an Asian-associated ancestry cluster reportedly had fewer N-insertions, according to a later analysis.

Per the germline V gene, CDR1 is SGHRS and CDR2 is YFSETQ. V lost 4 bases, J lost 4 bases, and 9 bases lay in between. The CDR3 spans 13 residues. The PCR contained 60 Vbeta and 13 Jbeta primers. This table comes from immunoSEQ multiplex PCR, and its TCRdb copy is limited to in-frame clones, with some not included. The profile shows more than 100,000 clones, roughly 79% of them singletons. Details on this clone: The antigen remains unidentified.

The V call is TRBV5-1, the J call TRBJ1-3; no clear D. The specimen sequenced was PBMCs. The clonotype originates from a woman aged 18-29 years in good health and CMV-seronegative. In nucleotides, the CDR3 is TGCGCCAGCAGCCCGACTGCAGGAAACACCATATATTTT. Its translation: CASSPTAGNTIYF.